This T cell receptor beta chain originates from a study of OX40 agonist ivuxolimab in advanced cancers. Germline V gene data show CDR1 as MDHEN and CDR2 as SYDVKM. There are 15 residues in the CDR3. V lost 5 bases, J lost 0 bases, and 14 bases lay in between. Data came from immunoSEQ multiplex PCR; TCRdb stores just in-frame clones and leaves some out. The table records approximately 84,000 clones, approximately 89% of them present only once. The specimen was CD4+ or CD8+ T cells sorted from blood, collected in a trial of the OX40 agonist ivuxolimab. The sequence was collected from an adult with an advanced solid tumor such as melanoma, head and neck, liver or kidney cancer. The rearrangement links TRBV28 to TRBJ2-7; the D gene is possibly TRBD1 (6 bases). The CDR3 protein is CASSPRTGISYEQYF. The CDR3 DNA reads TGTGCCAGCAGTCCAAGAACAGGGATCTCCTACGAGCAGTACTTC.